The clone carrying this T cell receptor beta chain showed up many times. These data come from a study of identical twins. Unique molecular identifiers were present on cDNA, and template switching added a universal primer site. Each CDR3 protein gets one entry after TCRdb re-called the 5' RACE reads with MiXCR. The sample shows 540,000 or so distinct CDR3 sequences, about 22% of them seen only once. The CDR3 spans 15 residues. V dropped 5 bases and J dropped 6; count of bases not matched to a gene: 3. This sample was also put to use in a study of yellow fever vaccine responses in identical twins.

The sequenced material came from CD4+ T cells sorted from blood. The chain has TRBV12-3 or TRBV12-4 and TRBJ2-1; 14 bases are a match to TRBD2. The origin of this receptor is a young woman in good health. The CDR3 DNA reads as TGTGCCAGCAGTCGACTAGCGGGGGGGGTCAATGAGCAGTTCTTC. Translated: CASSRLAGGVNEQFF.